This TCR beta chain derives from a study of blood T cell repertoires in COVID-19. The germline V gene has CDR1 SGDLS and CDR2 YYNGEE. V lost 0 bases, J lost 14 bases, and 9 bases stayed unmatched. CDR3 length: 13 residues. Sequencing used immunoSEQ multiplex PCR; TCRdb keeps in-frame clones, though not all of them. The sample consists of over 250,000 clones, 88% of them appearing once. Sequencing was carried out using PBMCs or T cells enriched from blood (not recorded which). The clonotype originates from a woman between 45 and 60 years old who had recovered from COVID-19. The V and J genes are TRBV9 and TRBJ2-3, with TRBD2 identical over 7 bases. The CDR3 nucleotides read TGTGCCAGCAGCGTAGCGGGAGGAAGAATACCGTATTTT. Its protein product is CASSVAGGRIPYF. Combining the CDR3 with reference TRBV9 and TRBJ2-3 gives the whole variable domain DSGVTQTPKHLITATGQRVTLRCSPRSGDLSVYWYQQSLDQGLQFLIQYYNGEERAKGNILERFSAQQFPDLHSELNLSSLELGDSALYFCASSVAGGRIPYFGPGTRLTVL.